Only one count was recorded for the clone carrying this T cell receptor beta chain. Clinical history as reported by participants underpinned cohort assignment. Two negative PCRs, clearance, or symptom resolution had been documented for recovered Cohort 3 donors. V lost 3 bases to trimming and J lost 3 bases; unmatched junction nucleotides: 11. The germline gives CDR1 LNHNV, CDR2 YYDKDF (reference sequence). The CDR3 has 17 amino acids. Some clones are missing from TCRdb's copy, which holds only in-frame ones; the method was immunoSEQ multiplex PCR. The sample consists of roughly 500,000 clones, roughly nine tenths of them appearing once. The data are from a study of blood T cell repertoires in COVID-19. Looking at the study overall: T cells, B-cell-depleted T cells, or PBMCs supplied cDNA or gDNA.

This clonotype was sampled from a woman aged 55-75 years who had recovered from COVID-19. The V call is TRBV15, the J call TRBJ2-3, with 8 positions matching TRBD2. The source material was PBMCs or T cells enriched from blood (not recorded which). Here the CDR3 DNA reads TGTGCCACCAGCAGCCCGGTGGGCGGGGGGTTGACAGATACGCAGTATTTT. Its translation: CATSSPVGGGLTDTQYF.